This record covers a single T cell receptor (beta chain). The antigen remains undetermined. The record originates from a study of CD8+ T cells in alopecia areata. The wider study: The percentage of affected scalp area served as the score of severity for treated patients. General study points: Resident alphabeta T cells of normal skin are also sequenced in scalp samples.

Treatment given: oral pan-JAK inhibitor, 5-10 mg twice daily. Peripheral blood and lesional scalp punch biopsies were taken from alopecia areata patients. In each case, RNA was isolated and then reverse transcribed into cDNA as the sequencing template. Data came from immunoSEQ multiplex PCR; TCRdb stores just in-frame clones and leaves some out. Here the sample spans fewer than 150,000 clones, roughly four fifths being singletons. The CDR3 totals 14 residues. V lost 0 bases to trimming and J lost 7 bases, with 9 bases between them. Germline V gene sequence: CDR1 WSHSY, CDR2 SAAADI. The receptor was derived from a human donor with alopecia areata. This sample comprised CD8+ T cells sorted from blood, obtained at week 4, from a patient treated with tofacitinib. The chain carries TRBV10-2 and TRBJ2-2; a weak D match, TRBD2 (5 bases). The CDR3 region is CASSESRGFGELFF. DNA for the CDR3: TGCGCCAGCAGTGAGTCGAGAGGGTTCGGGGAGCTGTTTTTT.